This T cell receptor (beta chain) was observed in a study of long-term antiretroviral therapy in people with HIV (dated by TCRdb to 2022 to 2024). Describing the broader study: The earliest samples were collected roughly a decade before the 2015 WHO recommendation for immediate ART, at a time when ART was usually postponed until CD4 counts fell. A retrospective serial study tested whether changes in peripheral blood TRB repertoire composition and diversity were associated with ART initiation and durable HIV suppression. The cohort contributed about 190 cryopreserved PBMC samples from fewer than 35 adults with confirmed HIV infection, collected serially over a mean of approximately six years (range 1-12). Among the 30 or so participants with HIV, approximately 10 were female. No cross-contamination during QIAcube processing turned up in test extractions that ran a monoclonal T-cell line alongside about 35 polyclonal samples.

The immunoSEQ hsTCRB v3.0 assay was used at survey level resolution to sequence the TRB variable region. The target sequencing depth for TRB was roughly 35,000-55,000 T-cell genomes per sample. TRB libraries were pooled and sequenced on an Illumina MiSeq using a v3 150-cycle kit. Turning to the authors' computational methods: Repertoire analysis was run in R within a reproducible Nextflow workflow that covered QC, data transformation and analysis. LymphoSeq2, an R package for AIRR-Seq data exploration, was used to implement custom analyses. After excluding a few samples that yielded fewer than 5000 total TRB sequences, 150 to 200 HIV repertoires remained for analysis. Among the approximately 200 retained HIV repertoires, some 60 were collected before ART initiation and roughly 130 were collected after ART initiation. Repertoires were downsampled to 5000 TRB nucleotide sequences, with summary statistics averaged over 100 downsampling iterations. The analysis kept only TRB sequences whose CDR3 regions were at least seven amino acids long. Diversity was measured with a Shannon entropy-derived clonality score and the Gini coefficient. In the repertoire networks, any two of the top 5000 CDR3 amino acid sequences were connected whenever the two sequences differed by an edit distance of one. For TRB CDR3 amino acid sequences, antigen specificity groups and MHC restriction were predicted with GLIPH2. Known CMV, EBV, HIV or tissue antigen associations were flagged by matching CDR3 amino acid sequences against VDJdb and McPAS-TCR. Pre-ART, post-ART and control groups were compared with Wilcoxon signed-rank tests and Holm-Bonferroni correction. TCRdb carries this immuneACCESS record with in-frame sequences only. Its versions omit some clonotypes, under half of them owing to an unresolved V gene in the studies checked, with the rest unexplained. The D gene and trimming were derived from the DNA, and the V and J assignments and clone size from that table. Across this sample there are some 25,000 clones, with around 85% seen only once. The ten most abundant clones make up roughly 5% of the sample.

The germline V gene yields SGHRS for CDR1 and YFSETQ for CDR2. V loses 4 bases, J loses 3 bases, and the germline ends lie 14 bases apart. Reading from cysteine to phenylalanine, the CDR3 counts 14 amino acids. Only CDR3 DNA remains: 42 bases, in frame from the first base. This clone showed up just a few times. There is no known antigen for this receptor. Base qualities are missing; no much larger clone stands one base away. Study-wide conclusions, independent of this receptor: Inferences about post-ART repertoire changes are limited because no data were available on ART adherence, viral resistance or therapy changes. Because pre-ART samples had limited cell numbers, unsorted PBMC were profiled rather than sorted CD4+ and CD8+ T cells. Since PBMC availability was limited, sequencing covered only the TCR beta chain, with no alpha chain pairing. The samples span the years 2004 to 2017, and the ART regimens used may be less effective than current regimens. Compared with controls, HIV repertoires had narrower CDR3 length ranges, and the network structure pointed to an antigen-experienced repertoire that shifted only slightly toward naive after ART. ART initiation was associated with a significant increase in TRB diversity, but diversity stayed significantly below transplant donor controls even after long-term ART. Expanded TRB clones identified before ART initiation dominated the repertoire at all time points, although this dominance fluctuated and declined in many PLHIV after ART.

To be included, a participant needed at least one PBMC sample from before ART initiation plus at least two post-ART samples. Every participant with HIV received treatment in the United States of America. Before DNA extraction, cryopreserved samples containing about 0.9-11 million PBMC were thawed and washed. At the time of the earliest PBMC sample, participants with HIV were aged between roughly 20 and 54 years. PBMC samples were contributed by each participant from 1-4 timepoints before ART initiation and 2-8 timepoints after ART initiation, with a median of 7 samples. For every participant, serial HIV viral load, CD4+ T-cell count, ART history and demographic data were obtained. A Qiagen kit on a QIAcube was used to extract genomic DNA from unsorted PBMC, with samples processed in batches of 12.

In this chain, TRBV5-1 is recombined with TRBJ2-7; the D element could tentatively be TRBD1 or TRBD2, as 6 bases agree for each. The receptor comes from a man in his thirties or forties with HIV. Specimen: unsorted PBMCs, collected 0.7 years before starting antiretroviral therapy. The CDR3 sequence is CASSPGGGGYEQYF. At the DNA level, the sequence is TGCGCCAGCAGCCCTGGTGGAGGGGGCTACGAGCAGTACTTC.